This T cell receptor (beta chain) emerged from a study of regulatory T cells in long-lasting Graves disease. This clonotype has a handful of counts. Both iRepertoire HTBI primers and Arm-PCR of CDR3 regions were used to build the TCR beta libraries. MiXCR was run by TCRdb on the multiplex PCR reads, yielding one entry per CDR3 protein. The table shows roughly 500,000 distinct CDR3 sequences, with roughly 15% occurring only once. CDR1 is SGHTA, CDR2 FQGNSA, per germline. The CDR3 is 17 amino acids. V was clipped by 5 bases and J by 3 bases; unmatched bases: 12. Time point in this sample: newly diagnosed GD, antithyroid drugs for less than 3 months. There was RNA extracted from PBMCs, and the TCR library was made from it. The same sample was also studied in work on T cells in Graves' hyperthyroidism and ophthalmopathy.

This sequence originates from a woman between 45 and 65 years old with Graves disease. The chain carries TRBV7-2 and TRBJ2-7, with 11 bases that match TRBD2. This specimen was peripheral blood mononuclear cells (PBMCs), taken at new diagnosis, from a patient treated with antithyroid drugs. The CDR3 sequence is CASSPGASGRSIYEQYF. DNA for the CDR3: TGTGCCAGCAGCCCTGGGGCTAGCGGGAGGTCCATCTACGAGCAGTACTTC.